This passage covers 32 T cell receptor beta chains from one sample sequenced in a study of CD8 T cells in Susac syndrome. The RNA input was about 0.5 to 1 ug, and it was reverse transcribed with random hexamers. TCRdb called the immunoSEQ multiplex PCR reads again in MiXCR, with one record for every CDR3 protein. The profile shows 400,000 to 550,000 distinct CDR3 sequences, approximately 85% of them singletons. Source material: CD8+ T cells from PBMCs. The receptor set was obtained from a human donor with multiple sclerosis.

This chain joins TRBV12-5 and TRBJ2-1; 11 bases match TRBD2. The CDR3 has 18 amino acids. CDR1 is LGHNT and CDR2 is FRNRAP in the germline V gene. V trimming: 6 bases; J trimming: 3 bases; junction bases outside the gene matches: 13. DNA of the CDR3: TGTGCTAGTGGCCTAGCGGGAGGCTCCTCCTCGGGCTACAATGAGCAGTTCTTC. This translates into CASGLAGGSSSGYNEQFF.

The J gene is TRBJ2-1, the V gene TRBV13; D unresolved. CDR1 and CDR2 (germline): PRHDT, FYEKMQ (reference sequence). The CDR3 contains 14 residues. Deletions cut 7 bases from V and 0 bases from J, with 10 bases between. The CDR3 DNA sequence: TGTGCCAGCAAGTTAACCAGCTCCTACAATGAGCAGTTCTTC. Translation gives CASKLTSSYNEQFF.

The chain is built from TRBV7-6 and TRBJ2-7; D gene ambiguous. The CDR3 contains 13 residues. Looked up from germline, CDR1 is SGHVS and CDR2 is FNYEAQ. V was pared by 1 base and J by 3 bases, with 7 bases between. CDR3 in DNA: TGTGCCAGCAGCTTAGATGGTGTCTACGAGCAGTACTTC. As protein: CASSLDGVYEQYF.

CDR3: CASSEGGISYEQYF. The CDR3 coding sequence is TGTGCCAGCAGTGAAGGAGGGATCTCCTACGAGCAGTACTTC. The J gene is TRBJ2-7, the V gene TRBV6-1; tentatively, D is TRBD2 (5 bases). Looked up from germline, CDR1 is MNHNS and CDR2 is SASEGT. This CDR3 region has 14 residues. V shed 1 base and J shed 0 bases, with 7 bases lying between them.

This sequence joins TRBV27 and TRBJ2-7; weak D call: TRBD2 (6 bases). Germline CDR1 is MNHEY and CDR2 is SMNVEV (reference sequence). The CDR3 runs to 15 residues. Trimming pared 2 bases from V and 5 bases from J, leaving 16 bases between. This CDR3 reads CASSLISREHDEQYF. CDR3 sequence (DNA): TGTGCCAGCAGTTTAATCTCGCGGGAACACGACGAGCAGTACTTC.

The chain joins TRBV6-6 to TRBJ2-7, with TRBD2 as a possible D gene (5 bases). Germline CDR1 MNHNY, CDR2 SVGAGI (reference sequence). This CDR3 contains 14 residues. Deletions cut 4 bases from V and 0 bases from J, with 10 bases between. CDR3: CASSSSSLSYEQYF. The CDR3 region has the DNA TGTGCCAGCAGTTCTAGCAGCCTCTCCTACGAGCAGTACTTC.

The chain uses TRBV20-1 and TRBJ1-1, with D possibly TRBD1 on 6 matching bases. The CDR3 consists of 16 residues. Germline V lookup: CDR1 DFQATT, CDR2 SNEGSKA (reference sequence). V gave up 3 bases and J gave up 0 bases, with 17 bases separating them. The CDR3 protein is CSARSLKGGMNTEAFF. The CDR3 DNA reads TGCAGTGCTAGGTCCCTAAAGGGGGGGATGAACACTGAAGCTTTCTTT.

This rearrangement joins TRBV7-9 to TRBJ2-3, with TRBD1 matching over 7 bases. The germline V gene has CDR1 SEHNR and CDR2 FQNEAQ (reference sequence). The V and J ends lost 3 bases and 1 base, in that order; junction bases with no gene match: 7. There are 16 residues in the CDR3. The CDR3 coding sequence is TGTGCCAGCAGCTTTGGGACAGTCATGCGCACAGATACGCAGTATTTT. It yields the protein CASSFGTVMRTDTQYF.

The V and J genes are TRBV5-4 and TRBJ2-2; TRBD2 aligns across 9 bases. The CDR3 covers 17 residues. In germline, CDR1 is SGHNT, CDR2 YYREEE (reference sequence). With 0 bases clipped from V and 7 bases from J, the junction kept 10 bases outside the gene matches. CDR3 in amino acids: CASSLAPGGGANGELFF. CDR3 sequence (DNA): TGTGCCAGCAGCTTGGCCCCCGGCGGGGGGGCCAACGGGGAGCTGTTTTTT.

The gene calls are TRBV28 and TRBJ2-7; 7 positions match TRBD1. Germline V gives CDR1 MDHEN, CDR2 SYDVKM. There are 16 residues in the CDR3. V trimming: 5 bases; J trimming: 2 bases; junction bases outside the gene matches: 12. The CDR3 reads CASSRTLGQDTYEQYF. CDR3 sequence (DNA): TGTGCCAGCAGTCGTACTCTTGGACAGGATACCTACGAGCAGTACTTC.

This chain uses TRBV20-1 with TRBJ2-7; 9 positions agree with TRBD1. The germline V gene encodes CDR1 DFQATT and CDR2 SNEGSKA (reference sequence). The junction had 4 bases not matched to a gene; V was cut back by 5 bases and J by 2 bases. The CDR3 contains 13 residues. The CDR3 loop is CSALDRGTYEQYF. CDR3 DNA: TGCAGTGCTCTTGACAGGGGGACCTACGAGCAGTACTTC.

The rearrangement uses TRBV5-4 and TRBJ1-1, with D possibly TRBD1 on 6 matching bases. Germline CDR1 and CDR2: SGHNT and YYREEE (reference sequence). The CDR3 consists of 12 residues. The V and J ends lost 9 bases and 1 base respectively, with 10 bases between them. The chain's CDR3 is CATARGNTEAFF. DNA for the CDR3: TGTGCCACCGCCAGGGGGAACACTGAAGCTTTCTTT. The complete variable domain, with remaining parts taken from reference TRBV5-4 and TRBJ1-1, reads ETGVTQSPTHLIKTRGQQVTLRCSSQSGHNTVSWYQQALGQGPQFIFQYYREEENGRGNFPPRFSGLQFPNYSSELNVNALELDDSALYLCATARGNTEAFFGQGTRLTVV.

The chain has TRBV6-5 and TRBJ1-2, with a possible D match to TRBD1 (6 bases). This CDR3 is 13 amino acids long. Germline values: CDR1 MNHEY, CDR2 SVGAGI. The germline V and J ends were trimmed by 2 bases and 8 bases, with 12 bases remaining between them. CDR3 nucleotides: TGTGCCAGCAGTTACGGACAGTCCGTGGGCTACACCTTC. Its translation: CASSYGQSVGYTF.

V usage is TRBV27 and J usage is TRBJ2-1; TRBD1 matches at 10 bases. The germline CDR1 and CDR2 sequences are MNHEY and SMNVEV (reference sequence). The V and J ends lost 8 bases and 10 bases, in that order; junction bases with no gene match: 14. CDR3 length: 15 residues. CDR3 coding DNA: TGTGCCAGCTGCATGGGACAGGGGACCCTGTACGAGCAGTTCTTC. Protein: CASCMGQGTLYEQFF.

The chain joins TRBV2 to TRBJ1-1; D is perhaps TRBD1 (6 bases). CDR1 and CDR2 from the germline V gene are SNHLY and FYNNEI. Trimming cost V 7 bases and J 1 base, with 16 bases left between them. The CDR3 sequence is 15 residues long. The CDR3 sequence: CASNRLGQPNTEAFF. For the CDR3, the DNA is TGTGCCAGCAACAGACTTGGACAGCCGAACACTGAAGCTTTCTTT.

This chain links TRBV19 with TRBJ1-1, with D perhaps matching TRBD1 (6 bases). This CDR3 contains 13 residues. V dropped 7 bases and J dropped 7 bases, with 16 bases sitting between them. Germline-derived CDR1 and CDR2 are LNHDA and SQIVND (reference sequence). The DNA for the CDR3 is TGTGCCAGTAACGACAGAGAGGGGGTTGAAGCTTTCTTT. Amino acids: CASNDREGVEAFF. Drawing the rest from reference TRBV19 and TRBJ1-1, the complete variable domain is DGGITQSPKYLFRKEGQNVTLSCEQNLNHDAMYWYRQDPGQGLRLIYYSQIVNDFQKGDIAEGYSVSREKKESFPLTVTSAQKNPTAFYLCASNDREGVEAFFGQGTRLTVV.

The chain joins TRBV10-3 to TRBJ2-7; no definite D call. The V gene's germline CDR1 is ENHRY and CDR2 SYGVKD. V lost 2 bases to trimming and J lost 3 bases, with 5 bases between them. CDR3 length equals 12 residues. The CDR3 sequence is CAISEENYEQYF. The CDR3 DNA sequence: TGTGCCATCAGTGAGGAAAACTACGAGCAGTACTTC.

The chain combines TRBV27 with TRBJ2-7; D is uncertain. Germline CDR1 and CDR2: MNHEY and SMNVEV (reference sequence). The CDR3 is 13 residues long. V was pared by 10 bases and J by 0 bases, with 13 bases between. CDR3: CATQTSLSYEQYF. The CDR3 bases are TGTGCCACCCAGACGAGCCTCTCCTACGAGCAGTACTTC.

The chain combines TRBV5-1 with TRBJ1-6; a possible D gene is TRBD1 (5 bases). The V end lost 4 bases, the J end lost 6 bases, and 20 bases lay between the germline ends. In germline, CDR1 is SGHRS, CDR2 YFSETQ. The CDR3 sequence is 17 residues long. CDR3 loop: CASSVTGATDTNSPLHF. The DNA of the CDR3 is TGCGCCAGCAGCGTGACTGGAGCGACAGACACTAATTCACCCCTCCACTTT.

This rearrangement joins TRBV3-1 to TRBJ1-6; D unresolved. This CDR3 spans 13 amino acids. With 1 base removed from V and 10 bases from J, the gap between germline ends came to 8 bases. In germline, CDR1 is LGHDT, CDR2 YNNKEL (reference sequence). CDR3 sequence reads: CASSQVTESPLHF. The CDR3 DNA sequence: TGTGCCAGCAGCCAAGTGACCGAATCACCCCTCCACTTT.

V is TRBV12-3 or TRBV12-4 and J is TRBJ2-6; D unresolved. This CDR3 region has 17 residues. Between the trimmed V and J ends, which lost 6 bases and 0 bases, there was a span of 15 bases. The DNA of the CDR3 is TGTGCCAGCAGCCCAATTCCTCCGTTCTCTGGGGCCAACGTCCTGACTTTC. Amino acid sequence: CASSPIPPFSGANVLTF.

This clonotype has a handful of counts. The chain combines TRBV7-2 with TRBJ1-5; D remains ambiguous. V was trimmed by 5 bases and J by 5 bases, leaving 10 bases between them. The CDR3 sequence is 13 residues long. Germline-derived CDR1 and CDR2 are SGHTA and FQGNSA. Written as DNA, the CDR3 is TGTGCCAGCAGCGAAGCGGGATATCAGCCCCAGCATTTT. It is translated as CASSEAGYQPQHF.

This clonotype has only a few counts. The rearrangement links TRBV6-1 to TRBJ2-2; 10 nucleotides align to TRBD1. The CDR3 has 21 amino acids. V dropped 7 bases and J dropped 4; count of bases not matched to a gene: 24. Germline V gene sequence: CDR1 MNHNS, CDR2 SASEGT. CDR3 protein: CASTNQPPGQGLLAGTGELFF. The CDR3 bases are TGTGCCAGCACCAATCAACCCCCGGGACAGGGGTTGCTAGCGGGCACCGGGGAGCTGTTTTTT.

This clonotype is a singleton in its sample. The chain is built from TRBV5-1 and TRBJ2-5, with D tentatively TRBD2 (5 bases). This CDR3 is built from 16 residues. Germline V gene sequence: CDR1 SGHRS, CDR2 YFSETQ. Between the trimmed V and J ends, which lost 7 bases and 5 bases, there was a span of 24 bases. Here the CDR3 reads CASGTNGVGEYETQYF. CDR3 sequence (DNA): TGCGCCAGCGGAACGAATGGGGTTGGGGAGTACGAGACCCAGTACTTC.

The chain uses TRBV10-1 and TRBJ2-1; D is unresolved. Trimming cost V 8 bases and J 0 bases, with 17 bases left between them. The germline V gene encodes CDR1 WNHNN and CDR2 SYGVQD (reference sequence). This CDR3 comprises 16 residues. This CDR3 is CASPNRPGSSYNEQFF. The CDR3 coding sequence is TGCGCCAGCCCGAACCGGCCCGGAAGCTCCTACAATGAGCAGTTCTTC.

The V and J genes are TRBV28 and TRBJ2-2, with TRBD1 identical over 8 bases. Germline lookup yields CDR1 MDHEN and CDR2 SYDVKM. Germline trimming cut 6 bases from V and 1 base from J; bases unmatched to any gene: 7. CDR3 length equals 16 residues. CDR3 DNA sequence: TGTGCCAGCAGCCCCGGACAGGGCCAGAACACCGGGGAGCTGTTTTTT. This translates into CASSPGQGQNTGELFF.

The rearrangement links TRBV4-1 to TRBJ1-2, with D maybe TRBD1 (6 bases). Trimming shortened V by 1 base and J by 8 bases, and 14 bases separated the two germline ends. Germline V CDR1 and CDR2: MGHRA, YSYEKL. CDR3 length: 14 residues. CDR3 DNA: TGCGCCAGCAGCCAAGTTTACCGGGGGCTGGGCTACACCTTC. Its translation is CASSQVYRGLGYTF.

The genes are TRBV19 and TRBJ1-2; tentative D call: TRBD1 (6 bases). Per germline, CDR1 LNHDA and CDR2 SQIVND (reference sequence). Trimming left V 6 bases short and J 6 bases short, with 20 bases between. The CDR3 consists of 15 residues. The CDR3 bases are TGTGCCAGTAGAGCCACAGGGAAAATTTACGATGGCTACACCTTC. It is translated as CASRATGKIYDGYTF. Using reference TRBV19 and TRBJ1-2 for the parts outside the CDR3, the full variable domain is DGGITQSPKYLFRKEGQNVTLSCEQNLNHDAMYWYRQDPGQGLRLIYYSQIVNDFQKGDIAEGYSVSREKKESFPLTVTSAQKNPTAFYLCASRATGKIYDGYTFGSGTRLTVV.

This sequence joins TRBV27 and TRBJ1-1; D perhaps matches TRBD1 (6 bases). Trimming removed 4 bases from V and 7 bases from J, with 7 bases in between. CDR3 size: 11 residues. Germline V lookup: CDR1 MNHEY, CDR2 SMNVEV (reference sequence). In nucleotides, the CDR3 is TGTGCCAGCAGTTCGGACAGTGAAGCTTTCTTT. Translated: CASSSDSEAFF.

The CDR3 is CASSVRGQGETIGNEQFF. Here the CDR3 DNA reads TGTGCCAGCAGCGTAAGGGGGCAGGGGGAGACAATTGGGAATGAGCAGTTCTTC. The chain carries TRBV9 and TRBJ2-1, with TRBD1 matching 7 bases. Germline loops: CDR1 SGDLS, CDR2 YYNGEE. The CDR3 consists of 18 residues. The V gene end was trimmed by 1 base and the J gene end by 7 bases; junction bases not matched to a gene: 17.

This clonotype was picked up one time. V usage is TRBV4-1 and J usage is TRBJ2-3; D not certain. V dropped 0 bases and J dropped 4 bases, with 11 bases sitting between them. The CDR3 spans 15 residues. From germline, CDR1 is MGHRA and CDR2 YSYEKL. Written as DNA, the CDR3 is TGCGCCAGCAGCCAAGATCCGAGTAGGGCAGATACGCAGTATTTT. Amino acid sequence: CASSQDPSRADTQYF.

The genes are TRBV4-2 and TRBJ2-1; TRBD2 matches 9 bases. Germline CDR1 and CDR2: LGHNA and YNFKEQ. Unmatched junction bases numbered 4, after V lost 0 bases and J lost 4 bases. This CDR3 comprises 16 residues. The CDR3 nucleotides are TGTGCCAGCAGCCAAGATTTGCTAGCGGGGTACAATGAGCAGTTCTTC. Its protein product is CASSQDLLAGYNEQFF.